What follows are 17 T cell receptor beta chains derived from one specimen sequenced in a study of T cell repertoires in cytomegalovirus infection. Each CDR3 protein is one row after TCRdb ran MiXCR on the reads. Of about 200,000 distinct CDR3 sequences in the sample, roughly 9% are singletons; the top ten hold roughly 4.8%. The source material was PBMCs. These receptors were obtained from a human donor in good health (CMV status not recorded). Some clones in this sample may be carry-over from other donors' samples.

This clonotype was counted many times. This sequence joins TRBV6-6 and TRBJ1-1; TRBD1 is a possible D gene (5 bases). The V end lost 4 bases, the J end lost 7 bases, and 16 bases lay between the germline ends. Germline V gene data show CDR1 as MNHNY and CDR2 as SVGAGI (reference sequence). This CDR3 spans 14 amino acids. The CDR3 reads CASSSQGMPFEAFF. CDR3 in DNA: TGTGCCAGCAGTTCTCAGGGAATGCCCTTTGAAGCTTTCTTT.

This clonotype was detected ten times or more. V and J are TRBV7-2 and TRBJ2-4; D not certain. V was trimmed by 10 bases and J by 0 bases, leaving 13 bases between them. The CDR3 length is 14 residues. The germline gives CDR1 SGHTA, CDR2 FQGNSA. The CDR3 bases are TGTGCCACTCGGCAGACAAGAGCCAAAAACATTCAGTACTTC. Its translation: CATRQTRAKNIQYF.

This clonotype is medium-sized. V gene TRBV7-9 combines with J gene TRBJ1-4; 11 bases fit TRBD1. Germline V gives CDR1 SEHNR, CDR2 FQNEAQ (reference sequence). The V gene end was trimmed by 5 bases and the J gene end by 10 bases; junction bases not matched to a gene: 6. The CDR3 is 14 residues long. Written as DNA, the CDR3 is TGTGCCAGCAGCAGGACAGGGGGCGCGAGAAAACTGTTTTTT. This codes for CASSRTGGARKLFF.

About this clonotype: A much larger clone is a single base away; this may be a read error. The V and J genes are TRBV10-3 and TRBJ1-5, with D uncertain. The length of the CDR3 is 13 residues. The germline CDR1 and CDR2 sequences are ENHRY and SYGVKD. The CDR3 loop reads CTISESRSQPQHF. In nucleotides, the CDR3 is TGTACCATCAGTGAGTCGAGGAGTCAGCCCCAGCATTTT.

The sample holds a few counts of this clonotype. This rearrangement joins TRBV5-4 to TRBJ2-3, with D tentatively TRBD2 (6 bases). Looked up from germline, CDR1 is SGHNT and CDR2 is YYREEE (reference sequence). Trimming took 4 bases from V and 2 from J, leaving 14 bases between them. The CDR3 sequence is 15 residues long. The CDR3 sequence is CASSATGTHTDTQYF. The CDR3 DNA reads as TGTGCCAGCAGCGCAACCGGGACTCACACAGATACGCAGTATTTT.

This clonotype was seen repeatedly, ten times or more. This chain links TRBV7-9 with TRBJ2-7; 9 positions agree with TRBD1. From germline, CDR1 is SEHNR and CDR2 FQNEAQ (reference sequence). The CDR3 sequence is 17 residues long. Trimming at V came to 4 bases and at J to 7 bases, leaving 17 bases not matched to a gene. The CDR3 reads CASSSDDPGQGNVEQYF. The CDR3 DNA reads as TGTGCCAGCAGCTCCGACGACCCGGGACAGGGCAATGTGGAGCAGTACTTC.

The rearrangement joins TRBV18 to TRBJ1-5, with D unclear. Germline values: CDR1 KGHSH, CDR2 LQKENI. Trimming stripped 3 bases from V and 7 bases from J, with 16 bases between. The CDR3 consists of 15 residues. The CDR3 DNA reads TGTGCCAGCTCACCTACGACGGGGATCAGGCAGCCCCAGCATTTT. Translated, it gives CASSPTTGIRQPQHF.

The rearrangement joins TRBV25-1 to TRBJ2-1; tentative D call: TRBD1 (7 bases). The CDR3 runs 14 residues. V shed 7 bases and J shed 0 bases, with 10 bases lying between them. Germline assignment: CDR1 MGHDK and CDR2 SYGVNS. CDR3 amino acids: CASNQGGSYNEQFF. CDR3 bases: TGTGCCAGCAATCAGGGGGGCTCCTACAATGAGCAGTTCTTC.

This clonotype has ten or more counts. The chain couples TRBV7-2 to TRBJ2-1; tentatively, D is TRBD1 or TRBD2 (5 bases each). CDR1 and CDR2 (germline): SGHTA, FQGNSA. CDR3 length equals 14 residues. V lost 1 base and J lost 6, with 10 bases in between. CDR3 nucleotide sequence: TGTGCCAGCAGCTTAGTGGGACCCCCCAATGAGCAGTTCTTC. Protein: CASSLVGPPNEQFF.

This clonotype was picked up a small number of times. This CDR3 is CASSSMNTEAFF. DNA of the CDR3: TGTGCCAGCAGTTCGATGAACACTGAAGCTTTCTTT. This sequence joins TRBV12-3 or TRBV12-4 and TRBJ1-1, with D uncertain. The CDR3 consists of 12 residues. V dropped 4 bases and J dropped 0 bases, with 3 bases sitting between them.

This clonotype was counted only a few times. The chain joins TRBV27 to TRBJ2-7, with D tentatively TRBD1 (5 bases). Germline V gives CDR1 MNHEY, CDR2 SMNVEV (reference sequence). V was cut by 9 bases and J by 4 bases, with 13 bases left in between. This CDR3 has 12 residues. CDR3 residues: CASGAHRYEQYF. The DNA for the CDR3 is TGTGCCAGTGGGGCCCATCGGTACGAGCAGTACTTC.

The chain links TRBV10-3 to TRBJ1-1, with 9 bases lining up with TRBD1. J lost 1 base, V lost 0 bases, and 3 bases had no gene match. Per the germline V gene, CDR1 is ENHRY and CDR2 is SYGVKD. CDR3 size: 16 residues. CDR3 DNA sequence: TGTGCCATCAGTGAGTCCGGGACAGGGCGGAACACTGAAGCTTTCTTT. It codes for CAISESGTGRNTEAFF.

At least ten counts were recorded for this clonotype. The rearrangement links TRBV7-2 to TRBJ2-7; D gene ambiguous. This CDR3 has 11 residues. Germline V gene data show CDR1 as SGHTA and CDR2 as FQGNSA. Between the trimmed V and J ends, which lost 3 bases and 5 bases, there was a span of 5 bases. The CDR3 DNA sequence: TGTGCCAGCAGCTTTCGGGACGAGCAGTACTTC. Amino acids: CASSFRDEQYF.

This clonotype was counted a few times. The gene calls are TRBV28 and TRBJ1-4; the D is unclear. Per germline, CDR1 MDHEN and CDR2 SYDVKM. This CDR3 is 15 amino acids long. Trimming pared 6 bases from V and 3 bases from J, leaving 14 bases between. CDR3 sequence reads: CASRMQEFPNEKLFF. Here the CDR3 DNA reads TGTGCCAGCAGAATGCAAGAATTTCCTAATGAAAAACTGTTTTTT. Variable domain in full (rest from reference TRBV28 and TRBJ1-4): DVKVTQSSRYLVKRTGEKVFLECVQDMDHENMFWYRQDPGLGLRLIYFSYDVKMKEKGDIPEGYSVSREKKERFSLILESASTNQTSMYLCASRMQEFPNEKLFFGSGTQLSVL.

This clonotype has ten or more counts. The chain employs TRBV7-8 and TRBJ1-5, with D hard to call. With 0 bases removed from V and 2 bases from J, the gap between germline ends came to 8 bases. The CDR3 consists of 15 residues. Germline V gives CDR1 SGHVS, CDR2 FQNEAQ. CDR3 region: CASSLAAGGNQPQHF. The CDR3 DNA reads TGTGCCAGCAGCTTAGCCGCAGGCGGCAATCAGCCCCAGCATTTT.

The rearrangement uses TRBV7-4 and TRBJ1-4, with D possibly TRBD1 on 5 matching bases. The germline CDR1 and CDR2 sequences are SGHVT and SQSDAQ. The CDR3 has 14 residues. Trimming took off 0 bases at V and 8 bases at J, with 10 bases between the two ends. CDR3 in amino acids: CASSLAGAQEKLFF. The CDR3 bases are TGTGCCAGCAGCTTAGCAGGGGCGCAGGAAAAACTGTTTTTT. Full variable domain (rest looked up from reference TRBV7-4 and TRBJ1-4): GAGVSQSPRYKVAKRGRDVALRCDSISGHVTLYWYRQTLGQGSEVLTYSQSDAQRDKSGRPSGRFSAERPERSVSTLKIQRTEQGDSAVYLCASSLAGAQEKLFFGSGTQLSVL.

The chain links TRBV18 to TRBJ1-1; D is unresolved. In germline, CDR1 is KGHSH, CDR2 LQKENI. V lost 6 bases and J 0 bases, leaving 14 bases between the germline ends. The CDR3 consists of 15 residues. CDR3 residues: CASSEGPGMNTEAFF. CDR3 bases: TGTGCCAGCTCTGAAGGGCCCGGAATGAACACTGAAGCTTTCTTT.